This T cell receptor (beta chain) was profiled in a study of regulatory T cells in long-lasting Graves disease. General observations from the study: Whereas about a thousand public clonotypes were shared by new patients, persistent patients shared more, at about 2,500.

Building of the TCR beta libraries involved iRepertoire HTBI primers and Arm-PCR of CDR3 regions. One entry per CDR3 protein, called by TCRdb with MiXCR from the multiplex PCR reads. In the table there are 450,000 or so distinct CDR3 sequences, more than 20% of which are singletons. Time point specified: persistent/refractory GD, antithyroid drugs over 5 years with positive TRAb. From RNA extracted from PBMCs, the TCR library was made. The sample holds many counts of this clonotype. The antigen is undetermined. Germline CDR1 MDHEN, CDR2 SYDVKM. The V gene lost 6 bases and the J gene lost 2 bases, with 7 bases spanning the gap. CDR3 length equals 12 residues.

The source material was peripheral blood mononuclear cells (PBMCs), sampled when the disease was refractory, from a patient treated with antithyroid drugs. V usage is TRBV28 and J usage is TRBJ1-1, with D unclear. This sequence originates from a female donor with Graves disease. The CDR3 bases are TGTGCCAGCAGAACATCCAACACTGAAGCTTTCTTT. The encoded protein is CASRTSNTEAFF.